This T cell receptor beta chain comes out of a study of blood T cell repertoires in COVID-19. On the study more broadly: PBMCs, B-cell-depleted T cells, or T cells were the source of the cDNA or gDNA that made up the material.

In the original workflow: Reference gene primer amplification in the assay estimated nucleated cell counts. This table comes from immunoSEQ multiplex PCR, and its TCRdb copy is limited to in-frame clones, with some not included. V and J calls and clone size are copied from that table; D and trimming were computed from the DNA. The data contain fewer than 300,000 clones, about 82% of them seen just once; the ten biggest clones take up approximately 5.1%. Germline V lookup: CDR1 LGHNA, CDR2 YNFKEQ. V lost 6 bases, J lost 0 bases, and 12 bases lay in between. This CDR3 has 15 amino acids. The sequence was collected from a man aged 45 to 65 with active or convalescent COVID-19. This rearrangement joins TRBV4-2 to TRBJ2-1, with D tentatively TRBD2 (6 bases). The sequenced material came from peripheral blood. CDR3 in amino acids: CASSSGLSSYNEQFF. The CDR3 DNA is TGTGCCAGCAGTTCGGGACTTTCCTCCTACAATGAGCAGTTCTTC.